The 11 T cell receptor beta chains listed next were all sequenced from one sample in a study of human T cells and chemical hapten exposure. TCRdb redid the calling of the RACE reads with MiXCR, one entry per CDR3 protein. The data show 50,000 to 65,000 distinct CDR3 sequences, roughly a tenth seen once. Time point in this sample: pre-sensitization, week 0. Treatment noted: therapeutic diphenylcyclopropenone sensitization with weekly scalp DPC. Here the sequenced sample was whole blood, taken in connection with sensitization to the hapten diphenylcyclopropenone (DPC). These receptors came from a middle-aged woman with alopecia areata. Some clones in this sample may be carry-over from other donors' samples.

This clonotype was recorded many times. The J gene is TRBJ1-2, the V gene TRBV12-5; D not certain. Trimming took off 2 bases at V and 7 bases at J, with 11 bases between the two ends. From germline, CDR1 is LGHNT and CDR2 FRNRAP. The CDR3 is made up of 13 amino acids. CDR3 sequence (DNA): TGTGCTAGTGGTTTGCCCCAAACACGTGGCTACACCTTC. Amino acids: CASGLPQTRGYTF.

The chain has TRBV5-1 and TRBJ2-7; D is unresolved. This CDR3 is 14 amino acids long. Germline loops: CDR1 SGHRS, CDR2 YFSETQ. Trimming stripped 0 bases from V and 0 bases from J, with 7 bases between. The DNA of the CDR3 is TGCGCCAGCAGCTTGGGGCGGAGCTCCTACGAGCAGTACTTC. Translation: CASSLGRSSYEQYF. The entire variable domain, with the rest obtained from reference TRBV5-1 and TRBJ2-7, is as follows: KAGVTQTPRYLIKTRGQQVTLSCSPISGHRSVSWYQQTPGQGLQFLFEYFSETQRNKGNFPGRFSGRQFSNSRSEMNVSTLELGDSALYLCASSLGRSSYEQYFGPGTRLTVT.

This clonotype has at least ten counts. This chain connects TRBV2 to TRBJ2-1; D is unresolved. This CDR3 has 13 residues. Germline CDR1 reads SNHLY; CDR2 reads FYNNEI. Trimming removed 7 bases at V and 9 bases at J, with 16 bases between. The CDR3 sequence is CASKGRVRSEQFF. CDR3 coding DNA: TGTGCCAGCAAGGGCCGGGTGCGGAGTGAGCAGTTCTTC.

By sample share, this clonotype is medium-sized. The rearrangement joins TRBV7-9 to TRBJ1-1; TRBD1 aligns across 8 bases. With 5 bases clipped from V and 3 bases from J, the junction kept 8 bases outside the gene matches. CDR1 and CDR2 from the germline V gene are SEHNR and FQNEAQ (reference sequence). CDR3 length: 15 amino acids. CDR3 sequence: CASSPRGLGDTEAFF. CDR3 nucleotides: TGTGCCAGCAGCCCCAGGGGGCTCGGGGACACTGAAGCTTTCTTT.

This clonotype was seen only a few times. V is TRBV7-2 and J is TRBJ2-3; D is ambiguous. Germline-derived CDR1 and CDR2 are SGHTA and FQGNSA. The CDR3 extends over 14 amino acids. Trimming shortened V by 3 bases and J by 4 bases, and 11 bases separated the two germline ends. This CDR3 reads CASSLMRSADTQYF. The CDR3 DNA follows: TGTGCCAGCAGCTTGATGCGGTCCGCAGATACGCAGTATTTT.

This clonotype was picked up a small number of times. This sequence joins TRBV20-1 and TRBJ1-2; the D gene is possibly TRBD1 (6 bases). The V end was cut by 5 bases, the J end by 6 bases, with 13 bases between. In germline, CDR1 is DFQATT, CDR2 SNEGSKA (reference sequence). This CDR3 is 12 amino acids long. CDR3 nucleotide sequence: TGCAGTGCTTTACAGGGAAGGCATGGCTACACCTTC. Protein: CSALQGRHGYTF.

This clonotype was recorded at least ten times. V gene TRBV6-2 or TRBV6-3 combines with J gene TRBJ1-6, with TRBD1 matching 7 bases. This CDR3 is built from 16 residues. The V segment lost 5 bases and the J segment 7 bases; nucleotides outside the gene matches: 11. CDR1 is MNHEY, CDR2 SVGEGT, per germline. The CDR3 loop reads CASSPRQGYRNSPLHF. The CDR3, as DNA: TGTGCCAGCAGTCCCAGACAGGGATATAGAAATTCACCCCTCCACTTT.

This clonotype was seen a handful of times. The rearrangement joins TRBV6-5 to TRBJ1-1; D gene uncertain. V lost 0 bases to trimming and J lost 5 bases, with 7 bases between them. CDR3 length equals 13 residues. Per germline, CDR1 MNHEY and CDR2 SVGAGI. CDR3 nucleotides: TGTGCCAGCAGTTACTCGAGAGGGACTGAAGCTTTCTTT. Amino acid sequence: CASSYSRGTEAFF.

The V and J genes are TRBV5-5 and TRBJ2-3; 7 bases map to TRBD2. Germline V gives CDR1 SGHKS, CDR2 YYEKEE (reference sequence). The CDR3 covers 19 residues. Losses at the gene ends were 0 bases for V and 0 bases for J; bases not matched to a gene: 13. In DNA, the CDR3 is TGTGCCAGCAGCTTGGACCGGGACTACCCTACCAGTAGCACAGATACGCAGTATTTT. Amino acid sequence: CASSLDRDYPTSSTDTQYF.

In this sample, this clonotype turned up many times. V usage is TRBV4-3 and J usage is TRBJ1-3, with a tentative D call TRBD1 (6 bases). Germline V gives CDR1 LGHNA, CDR2 YSLEER. The length of the CDR3 is 17 residues. Trimming took 3 bases from V and 4 from J, leaving 19 bases between them. The CDR3 is CASSHAAGGAGGNTIYF. The CDR3 DNA reads TGCGCCAGCAGCCACGCGGCTGGGGGGGCTGGAGGAAACACCATATATTTT.

The sample holds many counts of this clonotype. The rearrangement links TRBV9 to TRBJ1-6; 9 bases are a match to TRBD1. The junction had 4 bases not matched to a gene; V was cut back by 3 bases and J by 9 bases. This CDR3 is 14 amino acids long. In germline, CDR1 is SGDLS, CDR2 YYNGEE. CDR3 DNA sequence: TGTGCCAGCAGCGGACGGGACAGGGCTTCACCCCTCCACTTT. It codes for CASSGRDRASPLHF.